This TCR beta chain was observed in a study of blood T cell repertoires in COVID-19. Study-wide context: Samples representing acute and convalescent COVID-19 were sourced from the United States, Italy and Spain. PBMCs, B-cell-depleted T cells, or T cells were the source of the cDNA or gDNA that made up the material.

The age range of participants was about 18 to 100 years, with residence in fewer than 25 US areas. This CDR3 is 13 amino acids long. J lost 8 bases, V lost 0 bases, and 5 bases had no gene match. CDR1 is SQVTM, CDR2 ANQGSEA, per germline. Per the original data handling: Researchers report that nucleated cell counts were estimated from reference gene primer amplification. Here immunoSEQ multiplex PCR was the method, and the copy in TCRdb shows in-frame clones only, minus some. From that table come the V and J calls and clone size; the DNA was used to work out D and trimming. The sample records about 200,000 clones, 86% being singletons.

This receptor was obtained from a man in his forties with acute COVID-19. Sequencing input: PBMCs or T cells enriched from blood (not recorded which). The genes are TRBV29-1 and TRBJ2-7, with 9 bases aligning to TRBD1. The CDR3 bases are TGCAGCGTTGAAGATAAGACAGGGGGTAAGCAGTACTTC. It encodes CSVEDKTGGKQYF.